This TCR beta chain comes out of a study of blood T cells in healthy people across ages. Trimming removed 1 base from V and 5 bases from J; junction bases left unmatched: 14. CDR3 length: 18 residues. Per the germline V gene, CDR1 is LGHNA and CDR2 is YSLEER. Alongside a J-beta primer mix, a sample-barcoded 5' primer served in a second PCR lasting about 7 to 12 cycles. TCRdb reprocessed the 5' RACE reads via MiXCR and lists one record per CDR3 protein. The sample yields some 760,000 distinct CDR3 sequences, roughly 25% seen once. Another study also made use of these data, one on T cells of mothers and their children.

Material for sequencing was blood. The source is a boy younger than 18 in good health. V gene TRBV4-3 combines with J gene TRBJ2-1, with 7 bases that match TRBD2. The CDR3 DNA sequence: TGCGCCAGCAGCCAAGGACGGAAGACTAGCCTTACCCACAATGAGCAGTTCTTC. Its protein product is CASSQGRKTSLTHNEQFF.